The rows below give T cell receptor beta chains drawn from one sample of a study of blood T cell repertoires in COVID-19. The table came from immunoSEQ multiplex PCR; TCRdb's copy has only in-frame clones and leaves some out. Among under 200,000 clones, 75% to 95% were seen once, and the ten largest hold 0.5% to 0.55%. The material sequenced was peripheral blood. These receptors came from a man in his fifties with acute or convalescent COVID-19. The CDR3 runs from the conserved cysteine through the conserved F or W. D genes are given only for firm matches. Rows give clone size only sometimes, using once, few, many, or a class for an expanded clone.

DNA	CDR3	length	V	J	size	D
TGTGCCAGCAGCAAAGGAAAGGGGGACATCTCCTCCTACAATGAGCAGTTCTTC	CASSKGKGDISSYNEQFF	18	TRBV21-1	TRBJ2-1	.	.
TGTGCCAGCAGCTCGCTCGGGACTACCACCTACAATGAGCAGTTCTTC	CASSSLGTTTYNEQFF	16	TRBV7-3	TRBJ2-1	.	TRBD2
TGTGCCAGCAGTTACCTACAGGGGAATGAGCAGTTCTTC	CASSYLQGNEQFF	13	TRBV6-5	TRBJ2-1	.	TRBD1
TGTGCCAGCAGTGAGGGGGACAACAGGAATTCACCCCTCCACTTT	CASSEGDNRNSPLHF	15	TRBV2	TRBJ1-6	.	.
TGTGCCAGCAGTAACGACAGGGGGAGGGATAATTCACCCCTCCACTTT	CASSNDRGRDNSPLHF	16	TRBV6-6	TRBJ1-6	once	TRBD1
TGCAGTGCTAGTCACGGGGGAAGAGGGGGCTCGTTTGAAAAACTGTTTTTT	CSASHGGRGGSFEKLFF	17	TRBV20-1	TRBJ1-4	.	TRBD1
TGTGCCAGTAGTTCGGTACTCAGCTCAATCGGGGTGAATGGCTACACCTTC	CASSSVLSSIGVNGYTF	17	TRBV19	TRBJ1-2	.	.
TGTGCCAGCAGCTTGGGACATCCAAACACTGAAGCTTTCTTT	CASSLGHPNTEAFF	14	TRBV7-9	TRBJ1-1	once	.
TGTGCCAGCAGTTTTTTCCGGGGGTTCACTGAAGCTTTCTTT	CASSFFRGFTEAFF	14	TRBV28	TRBJ1-1	.	.
TGCGCCAGCAGCTTGGCTGGGGCTAGCACAGATACGCAGTATTTT	CASSLAGASTDTQYF	15	TRBV5-1	TRBJ2-3	.	.
TGTGCCATCAACCCGGGGGACAGTGGCTACACCTTC	CAINPGDSGYTF	12	TRBV10-3	TRBJ1-2	.	TRBD1
TGTGCCAGCAGTCTTGGGAGTGACACTGAAGCTTTCTTT	CASSLGSDTEAFF	13	TRBV28	TRBJ1-1	once	.
TGCGCCAGCAGCCCTCGGGTTTACACCGGGGAGCTGTTTTTT	CASSPRVYTGELFF	14	TRBV4-1	TRBJ2-2	.	.
TGTGCCAGCAGTTCGACTAGACGAGATACGCAGTATTTT	CASSSTRRDTQYF	13	TRBV6-5	TRBJ2-3	.	.
TGTGCCAGCAGCCGTCAGGGGTCCAATCAGCCCCAGCATTTT	CASSRQGSNQPQHF	14	TRBV7-9	TRBJ1-5	few	.
TGTGCCAGCAGCTTAGCGCCCGGAGGTGCAGATACGCAGTATTTT	CASSLAPGGADTQYF	15	TRBV7-9	TRBJ2-3	.	.
TGCGCCAGCAGCTTGGGACAGGGGGGGCGCGAGCAGTACTTC	CASSLGQGGREQYF	14	TRBV5-1	TRBJ2-7	.	TRBD1
TGTGCCAGCAGTTACAGACTAGCGGACGGGGGAGAGACCCAGTACTTC	CASSYRLADGGETQYF	16	TRBV27	TRBJ2-5	.	TRBD2
TGTGCCAGCAGCTTAGACGGCTATAATTCACCCCTCCACTTT	CASSLDGYNSPLHF	14	TRBV7-9	TRBJ1-6	.	.
TGTGCCAGCAGCTTGGGGGAACAGGGGAATGAAGCTTTCTTT	CASSLGEQGNEAFF	14	TRBV7-9	TRBJ1-1	.	TRBD1
TGTGCCAGCAGCTTACAGGGGACTAGTACTGAAGCTTTCTTT	CASSLQGTSTEAFF	14	TRBV7-3	TRBJ1-1	.	.
TGTGCCAGCAGCCCGAGACAGGGGGCTCAGCCCCAGCATTTT	CASSPRQGAQPQHF	14	TRBV7-8	TRBJ1-5	.	TRBD1
TGTGCCAGCAGTTACGGGACAGGGCGAACTGAAGCTTTCTTT	CASSYGTGRTEAFF	14	TRBV6-5	TRBJ1-1	.	TRBD1
TGCGCCAGCAGCCAAGAGCCGGGACTAGCATTCAATGAGCAGTTCTTC	CASSQEPGLAFNEQFF	16	TRBV4-1	TRBJ2-1	once	TRBD2
TGTGCCAGTAGTATCGGGACAGGCTATTACAATGAGCAGTTCTTC	CASSIGTGYYNEQFF	15	TRBV19	TRBJ2-1	.	TRBD1
TGTGCCAGCAGTTGGCAGGGGAAGGGCAATCAGCCCCAGCATTTT	CASSWQGKGNQPQHF	15	TRBV11-3	TRBJ1-5	.	.
TGTGCCAGCAGTATAGCGGGGAACTCCTACGAGCAGTACTTC	CASSIAGNSYEQYF	14	TRBV6-5	TRBJ2-7	.	TRBD2
TGTGCCAGCAGCGTACTGGACAGGCGGAATGAGCAGTTCTTC	CASSVLDRRNEQFF	14	TRBV9	TRBJ2-1	.	TRBD1
TGTGCCAGCACCAGGACTAGCGGGCTCACCGGGGAGCTGTTTTTT	CASTRTSGLTGELFF	15	TRBV9	TRBJ2-2	.	TRBD2
TGTGCCAGCAGCGACGGACTAGCGGGTTGCACAGATACGCAGTATTTT	CASSDGLAGCTDTQYF	16	TRBV21-1	TRBJ2-3	.	.
TGTGCCTGGAGTTATAGAAATAGCAATCAGCCCCAGCATTTT	CAWSYRNSNQPQHF	14	TRBV30	TRBJ1-5	.	.
TGTGCCAGCTCACTGGACTACTTTGGAAACATTCAGTACTTC	CASSLDYFGNIQYF	14	TRBV18	TRBJ2-4	.	.
TGTGCCAGCAGCTTTATGGAGTGGGAAAAACTGTTTTTT	CASSFMEWEKLFF	13	TRBV7-2	TRBJ1-4	.	.
TGTGCCAGCAGCTTAAGTCCTACCTATGGCTACACCTTC	CASSLSPTYGYTF	13	TRBV7-3	TRBJ1-2	.	.
TGTGCCAGCAGTTTGAGACAGGGGAGTCAGCCCCAGCATTTT	CASSLRQGSQPQHF	14	TRBV28	TRBJ1-5	.	TRBD1
TGTGCCAGCAGTGTTAGCGCGGGAGGATCCTACAATGAGCAGTTCTTC	CASSVSAGGSYNEQFF	16	TRBV2	TRBJ2-1	.	TRBD2
TGTGCCAGCAGCTTACAGGGGCCCTCCTACAATGAGCAGTTCTTC	CASSLQGPSYNEQFF	15	TRBV11-2	TRBJ2-1	.	.
TGTGCCAGCAGTCTAACAGGGGGCAACTATGGCTACACCTTC	CASSLTGGNYGYTF	14	TRBV27	TRBJ1-2	.	TRBD1
TGTGCCAGCAGCACACAGGGAATGAGAGGCTACACCTTC	CASSTQGMRGYTF	13	TRBV28	TRBJ1-2	.	.
TGTGCCAGCAGTAACTCTCTCAGGGCGGTGAACACTGAAGCTTTCTTT	CASSNSLRAVNTEAFF	16	TRBV6-2/TRBV6-3	TRBJ1-1	once	.
TGTGCCAGCTCACTTTCTAGCGGGCATGAGCAGTTCTTC	CASSLSSGHEQFF	13	TRBV18	TRBJ2-1	.	TRBD2
TGCGCCAGCAGCTACGGACTAGCGGGGGGGCCGGGAGAGACCCAGTACTTC	CASSYGLAGGPGETQYF	17	TRBV5-1	TRBJ2-5	.	TRBD2
TGTGCCAGTAGTGACCGTAGCGGCTACGAGCAGTACTTC	CASSDRSGYEQYF	13	TRBV19	TRBJ2-7	.	.
TGTGCCAGCAGTTTTTTCGGAGGGGAATCACCCCTCCACTTT	CASSFFGGESPLHF	14	TRBV27	TRBJ1-6	.	.
TGTGCCAGCTCACCCCCGGGACAGGGATATGGCTACACCTTC	CASSPPGQGYGYTF	14	TRBV18	TRBJ1-2	.	TRBD1
TGTGCCAGCAGTGACACCTATAATTCACCCCTCCACTTT	CASSDTYNSPLHF	13	TRBV6-1	TRBJ1-6	.	.
TGTGCCAGCAGCAACGGACAGGGACGGACCGGGGAGCTGTTTTTT	CASSNGQGRTGELFF	15	TRBV11-2	TRBJ2-2	.	TRBD1
TGCGCCAGCAGCCAAAGGGCAGTTGGATCCGGGGGGACTGAAGCTTTCTTT	CASSQRAVGSGGTEAFF	17	TRBV4-1	TRBJ1-1	.	.
TGTGCCAGCAGTTTTGGGGCAGGGGGCTCCTATAATTCACCCCTCCACTTT	CASSFGAGGSYNSPLHF	17	TRBV28	TRBJ1-6	.	TRBD1
TGTGCCAGTAGTTATTTGGACAGCCGCTCTGGAAACACCATATATTTT	CASSYLDSRSGNTIYF	16	TRBV19	TRBJ1-3	.	.
TGTGCCAGCAGCTTAGGGTTGTCAGAACAAGAGACCCAGTACTTC	CASSLGLSEQETQYF	15	TRBV7-2	TRBJ2-5	once	.